This T cell receptor (beta chain) is drawn from a study of regulatory T cells in long-lasting Graves disease. Time point described: persistent/refractory GD, antithyroid drugs over 5 years with positive TRAb. TCR sequences were obtained from RNA taken from PBMCs. Doctors identified Graves' disease using the American Thyroid Association guidelines. Researchers made TCR beta libraries by using iRepertoire HTBI primers and running Arm-PCR on CDR3 regions. TCRdb re-called the multiplex PCR reads with MiXCR, one entry per CDR3 protein. The sample shows fewer than 600,000 distinct CDR3 sequences, roughly 23% of them seen only once. This CDR3 spans 13 amino acids. V lost 4 bases, J lost 5 bases, and 9 bases lay in between. In germline, CDR1 is MNHEY, CDR2 SVGEGT.

The origin of this receptor is a female donor with Graves disease. Sample: peripheral blood mononuclear cells (PBMCs), taken when the disease was refractory, from a patient treated with antithyroid drugs. This rearrangement joins TRBV6-2 or TRBV6-3 to TRBJ1-5, with D uncertain. The CDR3 DNA sequence: TGTGCCAGCAGTTTTCTAATTGATCAGCCCCAGCATTTT. It yields the protein CASSFLIDQPQHF.